This entry describes one T cell receptor beta chain. Trimming at V came to 4 bases and at J to 2 bases, leaving 15 bases not matched to a gene. Germline V gives CDR1 SGHRS, CDR2 YFSETQ. The CDR3 totals 19 residues. These data are taken from a study of technical replicates of blood from several donors. Profiled with immunoSEQ multiplex PCR; TCRdb holds only in-frame clones, not every one. Of 65,000 to 90,000 clones in the sample, about 91% were seen once. The sequence derives from a human donor in good health. Sequencing was performed on T cells isolated from PBMCs. The chain uses TRBV5-1 and TRBJ2-3; TRBD2 aligns across 11 bases. The CDR3 region is CASSEGTSGNSIDTDTQYF. CDR3 sequence (DNA): TGCGCCAGCAGCGAGGGGACTAGCGGAAACTCTATAGACACAGATACGCAGTATTTT.